Listed here is a single TCR beta chain. The CDR3 runs 14 residues. V was cut by 3 bases and J by 2 bases, with 8 bases left in between. Germline V CDR1 and CDR2: KGHSH, LQKENI. The data derive from a study of blood T cell repertoires in COVID-19. Across the study: PBMCs, B-cell-depleted T cells, or T cells were the source of the cDNA or gDNA that made up the material.

The table came from immunoSEQ multiplex PCR; TCRdb's copy has only in-frame clones and leaves some out. Among 250,000 to 300,000 clones listed, nearly 90% were seen once. Specimen: peripheral blood. The TCR originated in a woman aged 55-69 years with COVID-19, enrolled during active disease. The chain uses TRBV18 and TRBJ1-5; D gene unclear. CDR3 loop: CASSPEVRNQPQHF. CDR3 DNA: TGTGCCAGCTCACCGGAGGTTCGCAATCAGCCCCAGCATTTT.